A selection of T cell receptor beta chains follows, all from one sample in a study of T cell responses to AZD1222 COVID-19 vaccine. Sequenced by immunoSEQ multiplex PCR; TCRdb stores in-frame clones only, minus some. The table lists around 270,000 clones, around 93% of them singletons. The sequences come from peripheral blood, collected 28 days after the second AZD1222 dose. These receptors came from an adult who received the AZD1222 COVID-19 vaccine. CDR3s include the opening cysteine and the closing phenylalanine or tryptophan. Fields, in order: CDR3 protein, V gene, D gene, J gene. A D gene is named only where the DNA matches it firmly.

CDR3aa: CASKREFNSYEQYF
v_gene: TRBV28
d_gene: NA
j_gene: TRBJ2-7

CDR3aa: CASSEAGSSIYEQYF
v_gene: TRBV6-1
d_gene: NA
j_gene: TRBJ2-7

CDR3aa: CASSHQGTDTQYF
v_gene: TRBV4-1
d_gene: NA
j_gene: TRBJ2-3

CDR3aa: CAISGLQGEVFDEQYF
v_gene: TRBV10-3
d_gene: TRBD1
j_gene: TRBJ2-7

CDR3aa: CASSLGGSGSYNEQFF
v_gene: TRBV7-3
d_gene: TRBD2
j_gene: TRBJ2-1

CDR3aa: CASSIEETQYF
v_gene: TRBV19
d_gene: NA
j_gene: TRBJ2-5

CDR3aa: CASSPSGADTGELFF
v_gene: TRBV18
d_gene: NA
j_gene: TRBJ2-2

CDR3aa: CASGTSPPYEQYF
v_gene: TRBV2
d_gene: TRBD2
j_gene: TRBJ2-7

CDR3aa: CASSLSGDYGYTF
v_gene: TRBV5-4
d_gene: NA
j_gene: TRBJ1-2

CDR3aa: CASSLIPDAGNTIYF
v_gene: TRBV7-2
d_gene: NA
j_gene: TRBJ1-3

CDR3aa: CASGLLAGGEQFF
v_gene: TRBV12-5
d_gene: TRBD2
j_gene: TRBJ2-1

CDR3aa: CASSLEDQPQHF
v_gene: TRBV7-9
d_gene: NA
j_gene: TRBJ1-5

CDR3aa: CASSLRLAGGSNEQFF
v_gene: TRBV7-2
d_gene: TRBD2
j_gene: TRBJ2-1

CDR3aa: CASSSGLRGSEQFF
v_gene: TRBV28
d_gene: NA
j_gene: TRBJ2-1

CDR3aa: CASSKGTELGETQYF
v_gene: TRBV6-5
d_gene: NA
j_gene: TRBJ2-5

CDR3aa: CASSAGVGYEQYF
v_gene: TRBV5-1
d_gene: TRBD2
j_gene: TRBJ2-7

CDR3aa: CASSPQGGNQPQHF
v_gene: TRBV2
d_gene: TRBD1
j_gene: TRBJ1-5

CDR3aa: CASSERGNIQYF
v_gene: TRBV6-1
d_gene: NA
j_gene: TRBJ2-4

CDR3aa: CASSLRQGYIYGYTF
v_gene: TRBV27
d_gene: TRBD1
j_gene: TRBJ1-2

CDR3aa: CASSLQGSTGELFF
v_gene: TRBV3-1/TRBV3-2
d_gene: TRBD1
j_gene: TRBJ2-2

CDR3aa: CASSLAADQPQHF
v_gene: TRBV5-1
d_gene: NA
j_gene: TRBJ1-5

CDR3aa: CASSPGGANVLTF
v_gene: TRBV7-9
d_gene: NA
j_gene: TRBJ2-6

CDR3aa: CASSVATSTDTQYF
v_gene: TRBV9
d_gene: NA
j_gene: TRBJ2-3

CDR3aa: CASSYGGREQYF
v_gene: TRBV6-5
d_gene: NA
j_gene: TRBJ2-7

CDR3aa: CASSLQGNTIYF
v_gene: TRBV5-8
d_gene: NA
j_gene: TRBJ1-3

CDR3aa: CASSVEGAVNTEAFF
v_gene: TRBV2
d_gene: TRBD1
j_gene: TRBJ1-1

CDR3aa: CASSLIGVWYEQYF
v_gene: TRBV21-1
d_gene: NA
j_gene: TRBJ2-7

CDR3aa: CASSYRTGNSNQPQHF
v_gene: TRBV6-6
d_gene: TRBD1
j_gene: TRBJ1-5

CDR3aa: CASSYDTSPAGETQYF
v_gene: TRBV6-2/TRBV6-3
d_gene: NA
j_gene: TRBJ2-5

CDR3aa: CATSRVLLTGGNTIYF
v_gene: TRBV15
d_gene: TRBD1
j_gene: TRBJ1-3

CDR3aa: CASRVGNSNQPQHF
v_gene: TRBV6-5
d_gene: NA
j_gene: TRBJ1-5

CDR3aa: CASSFADTQYF
v_gene: TRBV12-3/TRBV12-4
d_gene: NA
j_gene: TRBJ2-3

CDR3aa: CASSSSRVKETQYF
v_gene: TRBV3-1/TRBV3-2
d_gene: NA
j_gene: TRBJ2-5

CDR3aa: CATYPATGRTQYF
v_gene: TRBV6-5
d_gene: NA
j_gene: TRBJ2-5

CDR3aa: CASSLDVSSYNEQFF
v_gene: TRBV5-5
d_gene: NA
j_gene: TRBJ2-1

CDR3aa: CASRGTGSADTQYF
v_gene: TRBV2
d_gene: TRBD1
j_gene: TRBJ2-3

CDR3aa: CATSGGLTDTQYF
v_gene: TRBV2
d_gene: NA
j_gene: TRBJ2-3

CDR3aa: CASSLGAEQETQYF
v_gene: TRBV5-4
d_gene: NA
j_gene: TRBJ2-5

CDR3aa: CASRLDRASYEQYF
v_gene: TRBV2
d_gene: TRBD1
j_gene: TRBJ2-7

CDR3aa: CATSDFKGGQETQYF
v_gene: TRBV24-1
d_gene: NA
j_gene: TRBJ2-5

CDR3aa: CASSLQGLVAGYTF
v_gene: TRBV28
d_gene: NA
j_gene: TRBJ1-2

CDR3aa: CASSPGLGYNEQFF
v_gene: TRBV2
d_gene: TRBD2
j_gene: TRBJ2-1

CDR3aa: CASSSLSGNTIYF
v_gene: TRBV7-2
d_gene: NA
j_gene: TRBJ1-3

CDR3aa: CAWSVAQALTDTQYF
v_gene: TRBV30
d_gene: NA
j_gene: TRBJ2-3

CDR3aa: CASSTNRASGEETQYF
v_gene: TRBV2
d_gene: TRBD2
j_gene: TRBJ2-5

CDR3aa: CASSVGRGIVDEQYF
v_gene: TRBV9
d_gene: NA
j_gene: TRBJ2-7

CDR3aa: CASSFPGPAGQPQHF
v_gene: TRBV6-2/TRBV6-3
d_gene: NA
j_gene: TRBJ1-5

CDR3aa: CASSRTAWGTEVTDTQYF
v_gene: TRBV4-3
d_gene: TRBD1
j_gene: TRBJ2-3

CDR3aa: CASGRDPDSFYGYTF
v_gene: TRBV5-4
d_gene: NA
j_gene: TRBJ1-2

CDR3aa: CASSLTETGGYEQYF
v_gene: TRBV4-1
d_gene: TRBD1
j_gene: TRBJ2-7

CDR3aa: CASSLTGGSYGYTF
v_gene: TRBV11-3
d_gene: TRBD1
j_gene: TRBJ1-2

CDR3aa: CASSQVRGYQETQYF
v_gene: TRBV3-1/TRBV3-2
d_gene: TRBD1
j_gene: TRBJ2-5

CDR3aa: CASSQGTYNEQFF
v_gene: TRBV6-2/TRBV6-3
d_gene: NA
j_gene: TRBJ2-1